The source of this TCR beta chain is a study of T cell responses to AZD1222 COVID-19 vaccine. Assay used: immunoSEQ multiplex PCR; TCRdb lists only in-frame clones, some missing. The sample holds 150,000 to 160,000 clones, approximately 91% seen once. This clone was seen only once. Germline assignment: CDR1 SGHTA and CDR2 FQGNSA. Trimming removed 3 bases from V and 6 bases from J; junction bases left unmatched: 14. CDR3 length: 18 amino acids. The source is an adult who received the AZD1222 COVID-19 vaccine. The sequenced sample was peripheral blood, obtained 28 days after the second AZD1222 dose. The chain joins TRBV7-2 to TRBJ1-2, with TRBD1 matching 12 bases. The CDR3 reads CASSFRTGTGGALDGYTF. CDR3 DNA: TGTGCCAGCAGCTTCAGAACCGGGACAGGGGGCGCTTTGGATGGCTACACCTTC.